A single sample is the source of the 22 T cell receptor beta chains below, sequenced in a study of persistence of HIV-infected CD4 T cells. The immunoSEQ assay was version 4, run in survey mode. The assay was immunoSEQ multiplex PCR, and TCRdb's table has in-frame clones only and misses some. The sample has some 45,000 clones, about 87% seen once. Their antigens remain unidentified. Anti-CD3/anti-CD28 beads served as a nonspecific positive control stimulus. Responding CD4+ T cells were sorted by upregulation of both CD40 ligand and CD69. The source material was CD4+ T cells sorted from PBMCs after 18-hour stimulation, sampled from a patient who received antiretroviral therapy. Receptor source: an adult woman with HIV who was CMV-seropositive.

This chain connects TRBV9 to TRBJ1-1; tentative D call: TRBD1 (5 bases). This CDR3 has 15 residues. The germline V gene has CDR1 SGDLS and CDR2 YYNGEE. Trimming pared 0 bases from V and 0 bases from J, leaving 9 bases between. DNA of the CDR3: TGTGCCAGCAGCGTAGATGGACAAATGAACACTGAAGCTTTCTTT. The encoded protein is CASSVDGQMNTEAFF.

The chain recombines TRBV10-3 with TRBJ2-2; 9 bases fit TRBD1. J lost 3 bases, V lost 6 bases, and 5 bases had no gene match. Germline V gene sequence: CDR1 ENHRY, CDR2 SYGVKD. The CDR3 sequence is 15 residues long. The CDR3 sequence is CAISLDRGDTGELFF. The CDR3 coding sequence is TGTGCCATCAGCTTAGACAGGGGGGACACCGGGGAGCTGTTTTTT.

The V and J genes are TRBV19 and TRBJ1-2, with 8 bases matching TRBD1. The CDR3 runs to 17 residues. CDR1 is LNHDA and CDR2 is SQIVND in the germline V gene (reference sequence). V lost 3 bases and J lost 0; bases outside the gene matches: 9. In nucleotides, the CDR3 is TGTGCCAGTAGTATGAGGTCTACGACAGGGGCTAACTATGGCTACACCTTC. Protein: CASSMRSTTGANYGYTF.

V and J are TRBV30 and TRBJ1-2; D possibly corresponds to TRBD1 (6 bases). The CDR3 length is 15 residues. Trimming removed 0 bases at V and 7 bases at J, with 18 bases between. From germline, CDR1 is GTSNPN and CDR2 SVGIG (reference sequence). Here the CDR3 reads CAWSVLKGGGCGYTF. CDR3 nucleotide sequence: TGTGCCTGGAGTGTACTTAAGGGGGGAGGCTGTGGCTACACCTTC.

CDR3 residues: CASSRTGGYGYTF. CDR3 nucleotide sequence: TGTGCCAGCAGTCGTACAGGGGGATATGGCTACACCTTC. The chain is built from TRBV6-5 and TRBJ1-2, with 8 bases lining up with TRBD1. This CDR3 is built from 13 residues. The germline V gene encodes CDR1 MNHEY and CDR2 SVGAGI. V lost 5 bases and J lost 5; bases outside the gene matches: 4.

The chain combines TRBV11-3 with TRBJ2-1, with 8 bases matching TRBD2. The CDR3 spans 13 residues. The V gene's germline CDR1 is SGHNT and CDR2 YENEEA. Germline trimming cut 1 base from V and 10 bases from J; bases unmatched to any gene: 3. This CDR3 reads CASSLGVAGEQFF. As DNA, the CDR3 is TGTGCCAGCAGCTTAGGGGTAGCGGGAGAGCAGTTCTTC.

This sequence joins TRBV25-1 and TRBJ2-5, with D uncertain. Between the trimmed V and J ends, which lost 0 bases and 7 bases, there was a span of 6 bases. This CDR3 spans 12 amino acids. Germline CDR1 reads MGHDK; CDR2 reads SYGVNS. The CDR3 sequence is CASSEYWGTQYF. The CDR3 nucleotides are TGTGCCAGCAGTGAATATTGGGGGACCCAGTACTTC. Combining the CDR3 with reference TRBV25-1 and TRBJ2-5 gives the whole variable domain EADIYQTPRYLVIGTGKKITLECSQTMGHDKMYWYQQDPGMELHLIHYSYGVNSTEKGDLSSESTVSRIRTEHFPLTLESARPSHTSQYLCASSEYWGTQYFGPGTRLLVL.

V usage is TRBV5-5 and J usage is TRBJ1-5; D might be TRBD1 (6 bases). Trimming shortened V by 0 bases and J by 5 bases, and 6 bases separated the two germline ends. The CDR3 length is 13 residues. The V gene's germline CDR1 is SGHKS and CDR2 YYEKEE (reference sequence). The CDR3 bases are TGTGCCAGCAGCTTGGCAGGGGATCAGCCCCAGCATTTT. It specifies CASSLAGDQPQHF. Full variable domain (missing parts from reference TRBV5-5 and TRBJ1-5): DAGVTQSPTHLIKTRGQQVTLRCSPISGHKSVSWYQQVLGQGPQFIFQYYEKEERGRGNFPDRFSARQFPNYSSELNVNALLLGDSALYLCASSLAGDQPQHFGDGTRLSIL.

The chain's CDR3 is CASSLRGTDTQYF. The CDR3 nucleotides are TGTGCCAGCAGCTTACGTGGCACAGATACGCAGTATTTT. V is TRBV5-4 and J is TRBJ2-3; no clear D. Germline V CDR1 and CDR2: SGHNT, YYREEE (reference sequence). The CDR3 is 13 residues long. Trimming shortened V by 2 bases and J by 1 base, and 5 bases separated the two germline ends.

This clone was recorded once. V usage is TRBV29-1 and J usage is TRBJ1-2, with D possibly being TRBD1 (5 bases). V shed 7 bases and J shed 8 bases, with 17 bases lying between them. This CDR3 region has 12 residues. The germline gives CDR1 SQVTM, CDR2 ANQGSEA. The CDR3: CSGIKGDLGYTF. The CDR3 DNA reads TGCAGCGGGATAAAAGGGGATCTGGGCTACACCTTC.

This clone came up a few times. The chain has TRBV6-5 and TRBJ1-5; D is possibly TRBD1 (5 bases). This CDR3 comprises 14 residues. The V end was cut by 4 bases, the J end by 7 bases, with 14 bases between. From germline, CDR1 is MNHEY and CDR2 SVGAGI. The CDR3 reads CASSFSGAGQPQHF. The CDR3 nucleotides are TGTGCCAGCAGTTTTTCCGGGGCCGGGCAGCCCCAGCATTTT.

This clone was detected only a few times. The CDR3 reads CASSPGVIETQYF. In DNA form, the CDR3 reads TGTGCCAGCAGCCCTGGAGTAATCGAGACCCAGTACTTC. V is TRBV7-3 and J is TRBJ2-5; D is unclear. In germline, CDR1 is SGHTA, CDR2 FQGTGA. There are 13 residues in the CDR3. Trimming took off 5 bases at V and 5 bases at J, with 12 bases between the two ends.

This chain uses TRBV2 with TRBJ1-2; 7 bases match TRBD1. The CDR3 sequence is 14 residues long. Trimming took 8 bases from V and 8 from J; bases not matched to a gene: 14. Germline lookup yields CDR1 SNHLY and CDR2 FYNNEI. The CDR3 here is CASVSRQGLDGYTF. CDR3 sequence (DNA): TGTGCCAGCGTCAGTAGACAGGGCCTTGACGGCTACACCTTC.

This clone has just one count. The chain links TRBV18 to TRBJ1-6; TRBD1 matches 7 bases. J gave up 5 bases and V 3 bases, and 7 bases lay outside the gene matches. There are 16 residues in the CDR3. Germline lookup yields CDR1 KGHSH and CDR2 LQKENI. CDR3 bases: TGTGCCAGCTCACCGAGACAGGGTGGTAATAATTCACCCCTCCACTTT. Its translation: CASSPRQGGNNSPLHF.

The DNA of the CDR3 is TGTGCTAGTGGTTGGGGGTTCCTATCGAATGAGCAGTTCTTC. As protein: CASGWGFLSNEQFF. V and J are TRBV12-5 and TRBJ2-1; D could derive from TRBD1 or TRBD2 (5 bases each). Germline V lookup: CDR1 LGHNT, CDR2 FRNRAP. Between the trimmed V and J ends, which lost 4 bases and 7 bases, there was a span of 14 bases. The CDR3 covers 14 residues.

The chain joins TRBV2 to TRBJ1-5, with D possibly matching TRBD1 (5 bases). From germline, CDR1 is SNHLY and CDR2 FYNNEI. Trimming pared 6 bases from V and 4 bases from J, leaving 10 bases between. This CDR3 has 13 residues. The CDR3 is CASSPRGNQPQHF. CDR3 nucleotides: TGTGCCAGCAGCCCCCGGGGGAATCAGCCCCAGCATTTT.

The rearrangement joins TRBV19 to TRBJ1-3; D is uncertain. Trimming stripped 6 bases from V and 0 bases from J, with 21 bases between. CDR1 and CDR2 (germline): LNHDA, SQIVND (reference sequence). The CDR3 totals 18 residues. The DNA for the CDR3 is TGTGCCAGTAGCATAATGAGGAAAGGTCGAGTCTCTGGAAACACCATATATTTT. It translates to CASSIMRKGRVSGNTIYF.

This clone was found a few times. V and J are TRBV6-5 and TRBJ2-2, with a tentative D call TRBD1 (5 bases). This CDR3 is built from 15 residues. Deletions cut 6 bases from V and 7 bases from J, with 18 bases between. Germline V gene data show CDR1 as MNHEY and CDR2 as SVGAGI. CDR3 DNA sequence: TGTGCCAGCAGCTCCACCATGGGGCTCATCGGGGAGCTGTTTTTT. As protein: CASSSTMGLIGELFF.

The rearrangement uses TRBV7-8 and TRBJ2-1; D not resolved. CDR3 length equals 16 residues. Germline V lookup: CDR1 SGHVS, CDR2 FQNEAQ. V lost 3 bases to trimming and J lost 0 bases, with 12 bases between them. CDR3 sequence: CASSFGPAGSYNEQFF. CDR3 sequence (DNA): TGTGCCAGCAGCTTTGGGCCAGCCGGCTCCTACAATGAGCAGTTCTTC.

The V and J genes are TRBV5-1 and TRBJ1-2, with D hard to call. This CDR3 is built from 17 residues. Looked up from germline, CDR1 is SGHRS and CDR2 is YFSETQ. V shed 1 base and J shed 4 bases, with 20 bases lying between them. CDR3 nucleotides: TGCGCCAGCAGCTTGTGGGGTGCTTCCCAAGGGCCCTATGGCTACACCTTC. Protein: CASSLWGASQGPYGYTF.

The rearrangement uses TRBV14 and TRBJ2-5; 13 positions match TRBD2. Germline loops: CDR1 SGHDN, CDR2 FVKESK. The junction had 4 bases not matched to a gene; V was cut back by 4 bases and J by 5 bases. CDR3 length: 15 residues. The CDR3 DNA reads as TGTGCCAGCAGCCCTGGGACTAGCGGGGTTGAGACCCAGTACTTC. This gives the protein CASSPGTSGVETQYF.

The V gene is TRBV12-3 or TRBV12-4, the J gene TRBJ1-5; TRBD1 might be the D (5 bases). The V end lost 8 bases, the J end lost 11 bases, and 13 bases lay between the germline ends. The CDR3 loop spans 11 amino acids. CDR3 nucleotides: TGTGCCAGCGGGGACGCCGGAGCCCAGCATTTT. Amino acid sequence: CASGDAGAQHF.